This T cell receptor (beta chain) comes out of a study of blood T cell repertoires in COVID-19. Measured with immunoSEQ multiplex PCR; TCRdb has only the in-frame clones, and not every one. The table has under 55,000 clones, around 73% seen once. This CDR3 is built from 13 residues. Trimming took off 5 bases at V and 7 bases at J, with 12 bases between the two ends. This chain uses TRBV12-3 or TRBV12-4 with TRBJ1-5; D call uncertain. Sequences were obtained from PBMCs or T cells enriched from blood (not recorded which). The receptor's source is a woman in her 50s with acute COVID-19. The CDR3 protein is CASSPPGSQPQHF. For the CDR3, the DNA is TGTGCCAGCAGTCCCCCCGGGTCGCAGCCCCAGCATTTT.